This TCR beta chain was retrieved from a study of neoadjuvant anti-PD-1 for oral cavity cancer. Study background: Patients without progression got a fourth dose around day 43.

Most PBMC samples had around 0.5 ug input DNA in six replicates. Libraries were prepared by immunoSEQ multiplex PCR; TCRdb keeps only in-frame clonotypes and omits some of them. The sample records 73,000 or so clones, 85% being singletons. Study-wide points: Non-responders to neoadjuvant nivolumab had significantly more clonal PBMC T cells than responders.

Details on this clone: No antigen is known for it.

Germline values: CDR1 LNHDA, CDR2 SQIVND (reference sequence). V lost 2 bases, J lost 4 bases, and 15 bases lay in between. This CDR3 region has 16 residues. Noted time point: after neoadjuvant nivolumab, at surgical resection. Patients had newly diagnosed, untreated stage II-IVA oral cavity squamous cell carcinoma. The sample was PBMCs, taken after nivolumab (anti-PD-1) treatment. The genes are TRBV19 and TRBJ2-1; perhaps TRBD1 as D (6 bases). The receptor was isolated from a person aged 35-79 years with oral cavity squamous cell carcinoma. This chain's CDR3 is CASSINPGTKYNEQFF. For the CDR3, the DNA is TGTGCCAGTAGTATAAACCCCGGGACAAAGTACAATGAGCAGTTCTTC. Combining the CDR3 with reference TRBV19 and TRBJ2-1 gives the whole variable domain DGGITQSPKYLFRKEGQNVTLSCEQNLNHDAMYWYRQDPGQGLRLIYYSQIVNDFQKGDIAEGYSVSREKKESFPLTVTSAQKNPTAFYLCASSINPGTKYNEQFFGPGTRLTVL.